The present entry profiles one T cell receptor (beta chain) with its context. Antigen specificity is unknown. This record belongs to a study of T cell responses to AZD1222 COVID-19 vaccine. CDR3 length: 17 amino acids. Germline V gives CDR1 WSHSY, CDR2 SAAADI. V was pared by 3 bases and J by 4 bases, with 19 bases between. Generated by immunoSEQ multiplex PCR, the TCRdb table keeps only in-frame clones and is missing some. The sample has about 69,000 clones; 83% are singletons. Study observations and caveats: Clonal diversity was possibly underestimated, and white British individuals and females predominated among donors. It was only after the peak T cell response that any repertoires were sampled.

The chain links TRBV10-2 to TRBJ2-1; D could derive from TRBD1 or TRBD2 (6 bases each). This specimen consisted of peripheral blood, obtained 28 days after the second AZD1222 dose. The TCR comes from an adult who received the AZD1222 COVID-19 vaccine. The DNA for the CDR3 is TGCGCCAGCAGTGATGGCCGGGGGCAGTCGGTTTACAATGAGCAGTTCTTC. It yields the protein CASSDGRGQSVYNEQFF.